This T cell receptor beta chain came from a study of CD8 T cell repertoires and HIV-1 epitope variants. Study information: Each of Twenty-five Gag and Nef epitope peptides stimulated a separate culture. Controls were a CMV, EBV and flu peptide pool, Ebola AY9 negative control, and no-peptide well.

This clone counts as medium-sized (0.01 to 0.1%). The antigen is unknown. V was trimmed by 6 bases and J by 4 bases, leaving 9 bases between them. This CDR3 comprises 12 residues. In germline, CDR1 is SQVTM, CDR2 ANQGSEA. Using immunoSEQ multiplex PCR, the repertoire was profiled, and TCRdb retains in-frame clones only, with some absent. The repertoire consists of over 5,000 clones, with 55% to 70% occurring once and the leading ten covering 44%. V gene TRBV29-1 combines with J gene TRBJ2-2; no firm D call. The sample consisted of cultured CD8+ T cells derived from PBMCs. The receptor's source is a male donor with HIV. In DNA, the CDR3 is TGCAGCGTCTTGAAGGGCACCGGGGAGCTGTTTTTT. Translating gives CSVLKGTGELFF.